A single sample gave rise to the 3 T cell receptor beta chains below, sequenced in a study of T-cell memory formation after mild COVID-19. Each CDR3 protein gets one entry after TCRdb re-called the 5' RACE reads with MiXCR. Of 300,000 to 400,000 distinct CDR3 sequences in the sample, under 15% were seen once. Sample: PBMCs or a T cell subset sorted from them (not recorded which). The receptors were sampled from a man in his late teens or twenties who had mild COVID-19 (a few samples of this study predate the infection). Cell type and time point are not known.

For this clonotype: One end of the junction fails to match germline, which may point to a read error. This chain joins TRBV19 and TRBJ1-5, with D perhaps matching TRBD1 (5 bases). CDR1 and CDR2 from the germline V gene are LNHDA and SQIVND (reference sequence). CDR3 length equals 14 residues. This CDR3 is CGTRFQWGNQPQHF. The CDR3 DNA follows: TGCGGGACGAGGTTTCAGTGGGGCAATCAGCCCCAGCATTTT.

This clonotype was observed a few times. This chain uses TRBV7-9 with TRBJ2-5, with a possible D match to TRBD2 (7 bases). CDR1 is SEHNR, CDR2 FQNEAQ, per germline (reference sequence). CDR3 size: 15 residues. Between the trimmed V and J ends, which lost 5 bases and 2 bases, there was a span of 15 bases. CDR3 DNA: TGTGCCAGCAGCCCCGGGGGGCTGGATCAAGAGACCCAGTACTTC. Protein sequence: CASSPGGLDQETQYF.

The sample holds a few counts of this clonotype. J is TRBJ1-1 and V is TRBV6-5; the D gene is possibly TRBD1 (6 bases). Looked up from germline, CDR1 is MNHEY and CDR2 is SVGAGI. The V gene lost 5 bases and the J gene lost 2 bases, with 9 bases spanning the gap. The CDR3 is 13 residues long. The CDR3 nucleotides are TGTGCCAGCAGTCACAGGGACAACACTGAAGCTTTCTTT. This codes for CASSHRDNTEAFF.